This T cell receptor (beta chain) is from a study of cytomegalovirus exposure and HLA in healthy donors. The germline V gene encodes CDR1 SGHAT and CDR2 FQNNGV. Trimming removed 2 bases from V and 6 bases from J; junction bases left unmatched: 3. The CDR3 spans 15 residues. This clone was seen a single time. The assay was immunoSEQ multiplex PCR, and TCRdb's table has in-frame clones only and misses some. The sample lists roughly 330,000 clones; about 90% were seen once. The receptor was isolated from a young woman in good health and CMV-seropositive. The rearrangement links TRBV11-2 to TRBJ2-2, with TRBD2 identical over 10 bases. Input material: PBMCs. CDR3 residues: CASSLKREGAGELFF. The CDR3 DNA sequence: TGTGCCAGCAGCTTAAAGCGGGAGGGGGCCGGGGAGCTGTTTTTT.